These T cell receptor beta chains were read from a single sample in a study of blood T cell repertoires in COVID-19. TCRdb's table, derived via immunoSEQ multiplex PCR, lists solely in-frame clones and lacks some. The sample yields about 47,000 clones, roughly 90% seen once. Sequenced material: peripheral blood. These receptors were collected from a man aged 80 or over with active or convalescent COVID-19. Each CDR3 is given without its conserved first and last residue. Each record gives: J gene, V gene, CDR3 protein.

j_gene: TRBJ1-2
v_gene: TRBV24-1
CDR3aa: ATSDSDIRNGYT

j_gene: TRBJ1-3
v_gene: TRBV7-9
CDR3aa: ASSIHRRTGVTAGNTIY

j_gene: TRBJ2-5
v_gene: TRBV30
CDR3aa: AWSASGETQY

j_gene: TRBJ2-5
v_gene: TRBV9
CDR3aa: ASSPGTGRVRETQY

j_gene: TRBJ1-1
v_gene: TRBV18
CDR3aa: ASSPLTGENTEAF

j_gene: TRBJ1-1
v_gene: TRBV18
CDR3aa: ASSPGANTEAF

j_gene: TRBJ1-2
v_gene: TRBV10-1
CDR3aa: ASSESLGLNYGYT

j_gene: TRBJ1-2
v_gene: TRBV19
CDR3aa: ASSRAREVVYT

j_gene: TRBJ2-2
v_gene: TRBV11-2
CDR3aa: ASSPLSGERTGELF

j_gene: TRBJ1-6
v_gene: TRBV11-2
CDR3aa: ASSSRGPDSPLH

j_gene: TRBJ2-5
v_gene: TRBV7-6
CDR3aa: ASSFDRGLQETQY

j_gene: TRBJ2-7
v_gene: TRBV30
CDR3aa: AWSTLPPREQY

j_gene: TRBJ2-1
v_gene: TRBV28
CDR3aa: ASSQSRTGWFEQF

j_gene: TRBJ1-5
v_gene: TRBV19
CDR3aa: ASSIKGQRLNQPQH

j_gene: TRBJ1-5
v_gene: TRBV2
CDR3aa: ASTSLGQPSEPQH

j_gene: TRBJ2-7
v_gene: TRBV7-2
CDR3aa: ASSFPYYEQY

j_gene: TRBJ1-6
v_gene: TRBV19
CDR3aa: ASRKPGQANSPLH

j_gene: TRBJ1-1
v_gene: TRBV4-3
CDR3aa: ASSPDIGAKTEAF

j_gene: TRBJ1-5
v_gene: TRBV2
CDR3aa: ASSGGGSGQPQH

j_gene: TRBJ1-1
v_gene: TRBV30
CDR3aa: AGGRGGGTEAF

j_gene: TRBJ2-7
v_gene: TRBV7-2
CDR3aa: ASSPPDRGYYEQY

j_gene: TRBJ2-5
v_gene: TRBV11-2
CDR3aa: ASSLGGRTNQETQY

j_gene: TRBJ1-5
v_gene: TRBV28
CDR3aa: ASSQVGGSNQPQH

j_gene: TRBJ1-5
v_gene: TRBV6-5
CDR3aa: ASSIGGVVNQPQH

j_gene: TRBJ1-3
v_gene: TRBV6-5
CDR3aa: ASRGQGFSGNTIY

j_gene: TRBJ1-1
v_gene: TRBV18
CDR3aa: ASSLRHSPGTPLGSTEAF

j_gene: TRBJ2-5
v_gene: TRBV6-5
CDR3aa: ASSFFGGGGTQY

j_gene: TRBJ1-2
v_gene: TRBV28
CDR3aa: ASSTTQGRHYGYT

j_gene: TRBJ2-1
v_gene: TRBV7-2
CDR3aa: ASSLAGGFSNEQF

j_gene: TRBJ2-1
v_gene: TRBV27
CDR3aa: ASSLVSGRNEQF

j_gene: TRBJ1-5
v_gene: TRBV28
CDR3aa: ASSDRESYSNQPQH

j_gene: TRBJ2-3
v_gene: TRBV5-1
CDR3aa: ASSPTPGLTDTQY

j_gene: TRBJ2-1
v_gene: TRBV6-7
CDR3aa: ASSYLRELGLLNEQF

j_gene: TRBJ1-2
v_gene: TRBV5-4
CDR3aa: ASSSDTGVDGYT

j_gene: TRBJ2-6
v_gene: TRBV9
CDR3aa: ASSPTQGRFSGANVLT

j_gene: TRBJ2-5
v_gene: TRBV9
CDR3aa: ASSAPITGPNVQETQY

j_gene: TRBJ1-2
v_gene: TRBV19
CDR3aa: ASSWPGQGMNYGYT

j_gene: TRBJ2-1
v_gene: TRBV7-9
CDR3aa: ASSLGTGGNEQF

j_gene: TRBJ2-7
v_gene: TRBV9
CDR3aa: ASSVAPTSSIYEQY

j_gene: TRBJ2-1
v_gene: TRBV10-1
CDR3aa: ASSSSGSDNEQF

j_gene: TRBJ2-3
v_gene: TRBV3-1/TRBV3-2
CDR3aa: ASSFRTRALGTQY

j_gene: TRBJ1-2
v_gene: TRBV14
CDR3aa: ASSQTGFDGYT

j_gene: TRBJ1-6
v_gene: TRBV30
CDR3aa: AGRDRVNSPLH

j_gene: TRBJ1-1
v_gene: TRBV6-6
CDR3aa: ASSYSTANTEAF

j_gene: TRBJ2-7
v_gene: TRBV5-4
CDR3aa: ASSLNLEYEQY

j_gene: TRBJ2-7
v_gene: TRBV6-6
CDR3aa: ASRSGTSGNYEQY

j_gene: TRBJ2-7
v_gene: TRBV27
CDR3aa: ASRNRGLAYEQY

j_gene: TRBJ2-1
v_gene: TRBV2
CDR3aa: ASSSILAEDYNEQF

j_gene: TRBJ2-2
v_gene: TRBV5-1
CDR3aa: ASRTGDPSSFNTGELF

j_gene: TRBJ1-6
v_gene: TRBV5-1
CDR3aa: ASSFHRDRGYNSPLH

j_gene: TRBJ1-1
v_gene: TRBV7-2
CDR3aa: ASSLGPPEGAF

j_gene: TRBJ1-1
v_gene: TRBV25-1
CDR3aa: ASSDTDRYTTEAF

j_gene: TRBJ1-6
v_gene: TRBV4-2
CDR3aa: ASSQLFNSPLH

j_gene: TRBJ2-5
v_gene: TRBV5-6
CDR3aa: ASSLLATRGSETQY

j_gene: TRBJ1-1
v_gene: TRBV19
CDR3aa: ASSIGGTGASEAF